The rows below give T cell receptor beta chains drawn from one sample of a study of blood T cells in healthy people across ages. MiXCR, applied by TCRdb to the 5' RACE reads, yields one record per CDR3 protein. Here the sample spans around 750,000 distinct CDR3 sequences, 50% to 65% being singletons. Sequenced material: blood. Receptor source: a man older than 75 in good health. Each CDR3 is given with its conserved first and last residue. The D gene is left open where the match is weak.

j_call d_call v_call cdr3_aa
TRBJ1-2 . TRBV12-3/TRBV12-4 CASSLGQPDGYTF
TRBJ2-5 . TRBV20-1 CSAPGASQETQYF
TRBJ2-5 . TRBV24-1 CATSDPDSSWTQYF
. . TRBV6-5 CASSYSSRAAYEQYF
TRBJ2-1 . TRBV2 CASRPQGNEQFF
TRBJ1-2 . TRBV5-6 CASSLPKVLYGYTF
TRBJ2-3 TRBD2 TRBV6-6 CASSPGTSGRGTQYF
TRBJ2-5 . TRBV20-1 CSAPETQYF
TRBJ2-5 TRBD2 TRBV10-3 CAISEVAGAETQYF
TRBJ2-1 . TRBV6-1 CASREAGTYNEQFF
TRBJ1-2 . TRBV10-3 CAISADPGPNYGYTF
TRBJ2-7 TRBD2 TRBV12-3/TRBV12-4 CASRLAGLYEQYF
TRBJ2-3 TRBD2 TRBV18 CASSPEGRGRDAYF
TRBJ2-1 TRBD2 TRBV7-9 CASSPWTSPSSYNEQFF
TRBJ2-3 TRBD1 TRBV6-6 CASIQQGRRTDTQYF
TRBJ2-7 . TRBV10-3 CAISEYSYPYEQYF
TRBJ2-2 TRBD1 TRBV28 CASSPLRGQGATGELFF
TRBJ2-7 TRBD2 TRBV2 CASTGGSYEQYF
. . TRBV4-1 CASSQEPGTNHEQYF
TRBJ2-3 . TRBV25-1 CASANSYADTQYF
TRBJ1-4 . TRBV6-6 CASSNDLGREKLFF
TRBJ2-5 . TRBV27 CASRADRRHIQETQYF
TRBJ2-3 TRBD1 TRBV7-3 CASSPWAGGSDTQYF
TRBJ2-1 . TRBV3-1 CASSRGGAYNEQFF
TRBJ2-5 . TRBV12-3/TRBV12-4 CASSRAGETQYF
TRBJ2-7 TRBD2 TRBV20-1 CSARSGTSDYEQYF
TRBJ2-6 . TRBV7-6 CASSSVNSGANVLTF
TRBJ2-1 . TRBV11-1 CASSPYSGNYNEQFF
TRBJ2-2 . TRBV2 CASSEQDTNTGELFF
TRBJ1-1 . TRBV2 CASRRFGTNEAFF
TRBJ2-3 . TRBV7-2 CASSLAPPPTDTQYF
TRBJ2-1 TRBD2 TRBV29-1 CSVDGLAWDEQFF
TRBJ2-4 . TRBV5-1 CASSLSGPTRDSMYF
TRBJ1-6 . TRBV6-4 CASSEDQGGNSPLHF